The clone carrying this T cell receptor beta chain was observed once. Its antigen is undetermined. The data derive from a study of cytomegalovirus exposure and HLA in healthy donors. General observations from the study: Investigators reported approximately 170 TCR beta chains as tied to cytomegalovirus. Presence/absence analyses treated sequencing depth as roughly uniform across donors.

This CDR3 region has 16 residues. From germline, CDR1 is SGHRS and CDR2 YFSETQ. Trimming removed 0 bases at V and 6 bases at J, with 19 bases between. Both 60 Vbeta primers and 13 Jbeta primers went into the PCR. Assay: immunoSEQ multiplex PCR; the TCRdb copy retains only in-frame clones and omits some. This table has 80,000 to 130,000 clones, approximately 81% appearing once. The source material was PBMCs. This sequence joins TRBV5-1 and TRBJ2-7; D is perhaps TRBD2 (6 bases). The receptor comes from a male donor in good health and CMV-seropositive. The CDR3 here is CASSLAGGAGLAEQYF. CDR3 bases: TGCGCCAGCAGCTTGGCCGGAGGGGCAGGGCTGGCCGAGCAGTACTTC.